The 12 T cell receptor beta chains below come from one sample, sequenced in a study of blood T cell repertoires in COVID-19. Generated by immunoSEQ multiplex PCR, the TCRdb table keeps only in-frame clones and is missing some. The sample records some 300,000 clones, 70% to 90% being singletons. The sequencing sample was made of PBMCs or T cells enriched from blood (not recorded which). Receptors were obtained from a woman aged 40-49 years who had recovered from COVID-19.

The chain joins TRBV30 to TRBJ2-3; D is perhaps TRBD2 (5 bases). Per the germline V gene, CDR1 is GTSNPN and CDR2 is SVGIG (reference sequence). V lost 0 bases to trimming and J lost 5 bases, with 9 bases between them. The CDR3 has 13 residues. The CDR3 sequence is CAWSVREKDTQYF. CDR3 DNA sequence: TGTGCCTGGAGTGTACGGGAAAAAGATACGCAGTATTTT.

The genes are TRBV12-5 and TRBJ1-2; 10 bases align to TRBD1. Per germline, CDR1 LGHNT and CDR2 FRNRAP. Unmatched junction bases numbered 9, after V lost 4 bases and J lost 4 bases. CDR3 length: 16 amino acids. The CDR3 region has the DNA TGTGCTAGTGGTTATCCCGACAGGGGGCAGCTCTATGGCTACACCTTC. Translating gives CASGYPDRGQLYGYTF.

This chain joins TRBV30 and TRBJ1-1, with 8 bases aligning to TRBD1. The J segment lost 4 bases and the V segment lost 0 bases, leaving 10 bases of the junction unmatched. CDR1 is GTSNPN, CDR2 SVGIG, per germline (reference sequence). The CDR3 spans 16 residues. CDR3 sequence (DNA): TGTGCCTGGAGTGTACTCCGACGACAGGGGACCACTGAAGCTTTCTTT. Protein sequence: CAWSVLRRQGTTEAFF.

CDR3 bases: TGTTCCTCGTCGGGAGGCGTTGGGGACGAGCAGTACTTC. Translated: CSSSGGVGDEQYF. V usage is TRBV19 and J usage is TRBJ2-7; 7 nucleotides line up with TRBD2. In germline, CDR1 is LNHDA, CDR2 SQIVND (reference sequence). The CDR3 extends over 13 amino acids.

The gene calls are TRBV2 and TRBJ2-1, with 10 bases fitting TRBD2. The J segment lost 7 bases and the V segment lost 4 bases, leaving 4 bases of the junction unmatched. Germline values: CDR1 SNHLY, CDR2 FYNNEI. This CDR3 is built from 14 residues. The CDR3 region is CASSVLAGTNEQFF. The CDR3 DNA sequence: TGTGCCAGCAGTGTACTAGCGGGGACTAATGAGCAGTTCTTC.

This clone was seen a single time. The V and J genes are TRBV5-1 and TRBJ1-2, with 7 nucleotides matching TRBD1. The V gene end was trimmed by 4 bases and the J gene end by 4 bases; junction bases not matched to a gene: 10. Germline V CDR1 and CDR2: SGHRS, YFSETQ. This CDR3 has 15 residues. CDR3 in amino acids: CASSLGQARTYGYTF. As DNA, the CDR3 is TGCGCCAGCAGCCTCGGACAGGCTCGAACCTATGGCTACACCTTC.

This chain uses TRBV4-2 with TRBJ1-2, with D possibly matching TRBD1 (6 bases). Germline loops: CDR1 LGHNA, CDR2 YNFKEQ. Trimming removed 1 base at V and 2 bases at J, with 11 bases between. The CDR3 totals 15 residues. The CDR3 coding sequence is TGTGCCAGCAGCCAAGTCCAGGGGCAGAACTATGGCTACACCTTC. Its protein product is CASSQVQGQNYGYTF.

J is TRBJ1-2 and V is TRBV6-5; 8 positions match TRBD1. V shed 4 bases and J 4 bases; nucleotides not matched to a gene: 11. This CDR3 has 16 amino acids. In germline, CDR1 is MNHEY, CDR2 SVGAGI. CDR3 region: CASSWRLRDRSYGYTF. The CDR3 nucleotides read TGTGCCAGCAGTTGGAGACTCCGGGACAGGAGCTATGGCTACACCTTC.

The chain links TRBV9 to TRBJ2-5; weak D call: TRBD1 (6 bases). The CDR3 sequence is 15 residues long. Germline V lookup: CDR1 SGDLS, CDR2 YYNGEE. Trimming pared 0 bases from V and 4 bases from J, leaving 13 bases between. CDR3 DNA: TGTGCCAGCAGCGTAGAGGGGGATATCGGAGAGACCCAGTACTTC. As protein: CASSVEGDIGETQYF. Complete variable domain (other parts from reference TRBV9 and TRBJ2-5): DSGVTQTPKHLITATGQRVTLRCSPRSGDLSVYWYQQSLDQGLQFLIQYYNGEERAKGNILERFSAQQFPDLHSELNLSSLELGDSALYFCASSVEGDIGETQYFGPGTRLLVL.

The chain joins TRBV19 to TRBJ2-1, with 11 bases matching TRBD1. The junction had 8 bases not matched to a gene; V was cut back by 3 bases and J by 7 bases. The CDR3 is 16 amino acids. Germline V gene data show CDR1 as LNHDA and CDR2 as SQIVND (reference sequence). CDR3 sequence (DNA): TGTGCCAGTAGTATCAACCGGGGACAGGGGGGGAATGAGCAGTTCTTC. It is translated as CASSINRGQGGNEQFF. Looking up the rest from reference TRBV19 and TRBJ2-1 gives the full variable domain: DGGITQSPKYLFRKEGQNVTLSCEQNLNHDAMYWYRQDPGQGLRLIYYSQIVNDFQKGDIAEGYSVSREKKESFPLTVTSAQKNPTAFYLCASSINRGQGGNEQFFGPGTRLTVL.

The chain couples TRBV7-2 to TRBJ2-3, with a tentative D call TRBD2 (6 bases). Trimming stripped 5 bases from V and 0 bases from J, with 18 bases between. The germline V gene encodes CDR1 SGHTA and CDR2 FQGNSA. The CDR3 is made up of 17 amino acids. The CDR3 spells CASSPAGGDPSTDTQYF. The DNA for the CDR3 is TGTGCCAGCAGCCCCGCGGGCGGGGACCCTAGCACAGATACGCAGTATTTT.

This chain joins TRBV5-1 and TRBJ2-7, with D unclear. This CDR3 has 11 residues. Trimming took 4 bases from V and 1 from J, leaving 3 bases between them. Germline CDR1 SGHRS, CDR2 YFSETQ. The CDR3 DNA reads TGCGCCAGCAGCCCGTCCTACGAGCAGTACTTC. Protein: CASSPSYEQYF.